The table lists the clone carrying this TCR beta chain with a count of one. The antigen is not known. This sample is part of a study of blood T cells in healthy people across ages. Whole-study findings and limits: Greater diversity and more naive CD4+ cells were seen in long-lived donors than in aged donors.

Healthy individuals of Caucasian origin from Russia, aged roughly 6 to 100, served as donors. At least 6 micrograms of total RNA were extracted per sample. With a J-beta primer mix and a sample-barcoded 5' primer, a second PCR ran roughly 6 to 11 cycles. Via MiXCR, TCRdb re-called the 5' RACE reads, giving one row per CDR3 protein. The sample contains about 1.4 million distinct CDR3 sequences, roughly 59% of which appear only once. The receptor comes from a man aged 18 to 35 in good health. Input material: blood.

CDR3 DNA: TGTGCCAGCTCACGAAAGGGAACGGGATACGAGCAGTACTTC. Protein product: CASSRKGTGYEQYF. The chain joins TRBV6-5 to TRBJ2-7; a weak D match, TRBD2 (5 bases). Germline V gives CDR1 MNHEY, CDR2 SVGAGI. The CDR3 contains 14 residues. V lost 8 bases and J lost 4, with 18 bases in between.